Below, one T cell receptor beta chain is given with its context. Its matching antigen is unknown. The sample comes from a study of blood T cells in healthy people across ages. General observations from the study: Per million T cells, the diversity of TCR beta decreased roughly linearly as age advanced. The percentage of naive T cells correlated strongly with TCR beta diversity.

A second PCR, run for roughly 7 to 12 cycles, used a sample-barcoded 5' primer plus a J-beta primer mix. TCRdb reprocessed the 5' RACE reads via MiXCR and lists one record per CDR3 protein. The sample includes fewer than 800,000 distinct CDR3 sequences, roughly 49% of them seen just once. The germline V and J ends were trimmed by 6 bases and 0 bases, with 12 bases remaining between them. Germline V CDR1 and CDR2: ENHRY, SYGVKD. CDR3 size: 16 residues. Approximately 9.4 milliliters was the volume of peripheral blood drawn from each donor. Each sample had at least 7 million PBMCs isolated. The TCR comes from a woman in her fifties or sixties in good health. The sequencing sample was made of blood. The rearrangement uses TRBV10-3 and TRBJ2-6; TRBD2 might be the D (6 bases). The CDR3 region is CAIRAQDYSGANVLTF. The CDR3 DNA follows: TGTGCCATCAGGGCGCAGGACTACTCTGGGGCCAACGTCCTGACTTTC.